These T cell receptor beta chains were read from a single sample in a study of blood T cell repertoires in COVID-19. Assay used: immunoSEQ multiplex PCR; TCRdb lists only in-frame clones, some missing. The sample holds 85,000 to 130,000 clones; less than 80% are singletons and the top ten take 6% to 6.5%. Sequencing was done on a sample of peripheral blood. The receptors come from a man older than 75 with COVID-19, enrolled during active disease. The conserved cysteine and the conserved F or W are not part of the CDR3 here. Only some rows state a clone size, as once, few, many or a class for expanded clones.

13,.,TRBV28,TRBJ2-1,ASSLFGGAGNEQF
10,.,TRBV12-3/TRBV12-4,TRBJ2-1,ASSPTYNEQF
13,.,TRBV7-9,TRBJ2-3,ASSYTSGRTDTQY
11,.,TRBV12-3/TRBV12-4,TRBJ1-1,ASIGQGNTEAF
10,many,TRBV6-5,TRBJ1-5,ASSRGNQPQH
10,few,TRBV7-9,TRBJ2-3,ASSPQGDTQY
15,once,TRBV25-1,TRBJ2-5,ASSESSQREVEQTQY
12,few,TRBV24-1,TRBJ2-7,ATSDRTGNDEQY
13,.,TRBV4-3,TRBJ1-6,ASSQGQGINSPLH
12,.,TRBV11-2,TRBJ2-3,ASSPRGQTDTQY
12,.,TRBV19,TRBJ1-1,ASRGGQLNTEAF
10,.,TRBV12-3/TRBV12-4,TRBJ2-1,ASRTGGDEQF
12,.,TRBV18,TRBJ1-4,ASSPPQMSEKLF
11,.,TRBV29-1,TRBJ2-3,SAGGDLLPTQY
13,.,TRBV7-3,TRBJ2-5,ASSLGTSARGAQY
11,.,TRBV5-1,TRBJ1-1,ASSASGNTEAF
11,.,TRBV7-3,TRBJ2-1,ASSVYRGNEQF
13,.,TRBV3-1/TRBV3-2,TRBJ2-7,ASRKTGTSGYEQY
12,.,TRBV2,TRBJ2-7,ASSRDRSDYEQY
12,.,TRBV6-5,TRBJ1-1,ASSSTVRYTEAF
13,.,TRBV28,TRBJ1-1,ASSLGTGKNTEAF
13,.,TRBV5-4,TRBJ1-2,ASSLDRVHTYGYT
12,.,TRBV5-4,TRBJ2-7,ASSLGGGYYEQY
12,few,TRBV11-2,TRBJ2-1,ASSRTSGNNEQF
13,.,TRBV6-2/TRBV6-3,TRBJ2-1,ASSYGASGRREQF
14,.,TRBV9,TRBJ1-6,ASSVAPSSYNSPLH
10,.,TRBV7-7,TRBJ2-1,ASSSQGGEQF